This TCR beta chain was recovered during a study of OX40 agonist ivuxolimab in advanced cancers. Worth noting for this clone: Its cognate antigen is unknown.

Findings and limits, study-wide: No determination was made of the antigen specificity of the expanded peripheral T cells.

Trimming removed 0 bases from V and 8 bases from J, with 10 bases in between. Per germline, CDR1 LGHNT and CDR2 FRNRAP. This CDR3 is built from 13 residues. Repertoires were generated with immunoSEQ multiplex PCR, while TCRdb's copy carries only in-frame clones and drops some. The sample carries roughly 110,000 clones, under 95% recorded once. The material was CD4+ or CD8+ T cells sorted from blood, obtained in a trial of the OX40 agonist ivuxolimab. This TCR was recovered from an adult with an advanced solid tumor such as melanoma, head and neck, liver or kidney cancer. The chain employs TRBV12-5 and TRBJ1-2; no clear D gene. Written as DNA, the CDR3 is TGTGCTAGTGGTTTGGTACCCGGATCCGGCTACACCTTC. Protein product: CASGLVPGSGYTF.